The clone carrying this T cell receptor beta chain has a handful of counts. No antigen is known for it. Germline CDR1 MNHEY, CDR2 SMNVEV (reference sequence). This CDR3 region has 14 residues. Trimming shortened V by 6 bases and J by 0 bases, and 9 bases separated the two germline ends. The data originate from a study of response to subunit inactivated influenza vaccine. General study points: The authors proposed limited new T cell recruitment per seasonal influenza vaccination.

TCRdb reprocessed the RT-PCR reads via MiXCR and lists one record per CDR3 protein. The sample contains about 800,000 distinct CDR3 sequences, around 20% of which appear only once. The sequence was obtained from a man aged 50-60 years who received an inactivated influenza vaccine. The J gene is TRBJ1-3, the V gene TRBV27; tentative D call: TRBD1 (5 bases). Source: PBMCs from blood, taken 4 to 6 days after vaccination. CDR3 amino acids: CASRGLSSGNTIYF. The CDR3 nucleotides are TGTGCCAGCAGGGGGCTTAGCTCTGGAAACACCATATATTTT.